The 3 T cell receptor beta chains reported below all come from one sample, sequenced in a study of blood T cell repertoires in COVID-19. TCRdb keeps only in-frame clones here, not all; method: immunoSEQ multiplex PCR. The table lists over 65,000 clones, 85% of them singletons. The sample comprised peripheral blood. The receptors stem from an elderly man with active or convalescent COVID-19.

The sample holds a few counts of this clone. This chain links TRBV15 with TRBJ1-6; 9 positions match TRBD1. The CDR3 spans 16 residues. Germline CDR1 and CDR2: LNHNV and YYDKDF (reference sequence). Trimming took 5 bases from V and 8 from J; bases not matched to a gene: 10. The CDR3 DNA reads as TGTGCCACCAGCCGTACAGGGGGCAACTCTTATTCACCCCTCCACTTT. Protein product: CATSRTGGNSYSPLHF.

The CDR3 DNA reads TGCGCCAGCAGCCAAGATCCTAGCGGAAACACCGGGGAGCTGTTTTTT. Translation: CASSQDPSGNTGELFF. The chain combines TRBV4-1 with TRBJ2-2, with TRBD2 matching 7 bases. The germline CDR1 and CDR2 sequences are MGHRA and YSYEKL. CDR3 size: 16 residues. V lost 0 bases, J lost 2 bases, and 3 bases stayed unmatched.

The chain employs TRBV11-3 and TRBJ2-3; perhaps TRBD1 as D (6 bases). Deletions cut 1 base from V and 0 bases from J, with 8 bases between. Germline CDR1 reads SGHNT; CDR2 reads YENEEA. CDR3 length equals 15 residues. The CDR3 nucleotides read TGTGCCAGCAGCTTAGGGGACACCAGCACAGATACGCAGTATTTT. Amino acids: CASSLGDTSTDTQYF. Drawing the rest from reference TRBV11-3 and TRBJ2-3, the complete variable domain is EAGVVQSPRYKIIEKKQPVAFWCNPISGHNTLYWYLQNLGQGPELLIRYENEEAVDDSQLPKDRFSAERLKGVDSTLKIQPAELGDSAVYLCASSLGDTSTDTQYFGPGTRLTVL.